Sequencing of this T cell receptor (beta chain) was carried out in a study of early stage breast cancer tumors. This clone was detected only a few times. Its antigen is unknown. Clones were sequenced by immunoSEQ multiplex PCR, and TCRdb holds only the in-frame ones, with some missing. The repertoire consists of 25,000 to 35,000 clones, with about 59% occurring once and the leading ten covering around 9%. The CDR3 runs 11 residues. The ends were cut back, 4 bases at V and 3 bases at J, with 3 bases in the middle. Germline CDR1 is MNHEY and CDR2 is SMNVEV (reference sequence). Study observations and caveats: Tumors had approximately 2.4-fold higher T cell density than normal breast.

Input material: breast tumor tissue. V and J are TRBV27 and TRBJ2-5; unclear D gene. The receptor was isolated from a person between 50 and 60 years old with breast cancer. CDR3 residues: CASSSEETQYF. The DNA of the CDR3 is TGTGCCAGCAGTTCAGAAGAGACCCAGTACTTC.